These T cell receptor beta chains were read from a single sample in a study of blood T cell repertoires in COVID-19. Clones were sequenced by immunoSEQ multiplex PCR, and TCRdb holds only the in-frame ones, with some missing. Of about 230,000 clones listed, around 80% are singletons. The source material was peripheral blood. These receptors all stem from a man aged 40-55 years with acute or convalescent COVID-19. CDR3s include the opening cysteine and the closing phenylalanine or tryptophan. The order of the fields is D gene, V gene, CDR3 protein. A D gene is named only where the DNA matches it firmly.

>.|TRBV2
CASRGTTYEQYF
>.|TRBV11-3
CASTYGQKNYGYTF
>TRBD2|TRBV6-4
CASSDLAGGVEQYF
>.|TRBV23-1
CASSRGRTGGTYEQYF
>.|TRBV15
CATSRDSAPLHF
>.|TRBV28
CASSLGTLSEAFF
>.|TRBV5-1
CASSPGHINSGNTIYF
>TRBD2|TRBV4-2
CASSQRTSHLTYNEQFF
>.|TRBV19
CASKMRQNTEAFF
>.|TRBV6-5
CASSRLGGDYGYTF
>.|TRBV24-1
CATSGGGGEAFF
>TRBD1|TRBV6-5
CASSYPGQGATPLHF
>TRBD2|TRBV5-1
CASSPGGAGWGETQYF
>TRBD1|TRBV19
CASSTRTGRAFF
>.|TRBV7-8
CASSTGTLFYEQFF
>.|TRBV9
CASSVYRDQETQYF
>TRBD1|TRBV18
CASSLDRAGQPQHF
>TRBD2|TRBV10-3
CAISGTSGRYEQYF
>TRBD2|TRBV5-1
CASRPVAGGKYNEQFF
>TRBD2|TRBV11-1
CASSLNPRLAGDEQYF
>.|TRBV24-1
CATSDSLTDTQYF
>TRBD2|TRBV29-1
CSVPAPWTSGREQFF
>TRBD1|TRBV7-2
CASSLAVGQGYNEQFF
>.|TRBV11-2
CASSSTGYSGNTIYF
>TRBD1|TRBV29-1
CSVSDRGDYGYTF
>.|TRBV3-1/TRBV3-2
CASSQEGSSTDTQYF
>.|TRBV11-2
CASSSPRGTKGFF
>.|TRBV11-3
CASSLGPRARRTDTQYF
>.|TRBV7-8
CASSLNLLSGNTIYF
>TRBD1|TRBV4-2
CASSQEDQGVGSPLHF
>TRBD2|TRBV19
CASSMLAGGEKDTQYF
>.|TRBV19
CASVSGDQVRDTDTQYF
>.|TRBV3-1/TRBV3-2
CASSPSGRGTEAFF
>.|TRBV19
CASSAQRDSYNQPQHF
>TRBD1|TRBV11-3
CASSLRTGLLETQYF
>TRBD1|TRBV9
CASSVIRTGADTQYF
>TRBD1|TRBV2
CASTRTGGEKLFF
>.|TRBV11-2
CASTLTGITYEQYF
>.|TRBV3-1/TRBV3-2
CASSYTAGAGELFF
>.|TRBV19
CASSPNRNDGYTF
>.|TRBV9
CASSVAYEQFF
>TRBD2|TRBV5-6
CASSLGLAGDPEQYF
>.|TRBV11-2
CASSFGGTLDTEAFF
>.|TRBV6-5
CASSPSYQETQYF
>.|TRBV30
CAWSLTTGNTEAFF
>TRBD1|TRBV3-1/TRBV3-2
CASSLYTGGTDTQYF
>.|TRBV4-1
CASSQEGGDYRQPQHF
>TRBD1|TRBV7-9
CASSRDRGRDEQFF
>TRBD1|TRBV5-6
CASSLGGQGVRYGYTF
>TRBD2|TRBV11-2
CASSPGLAGIRGEQYF
>TRBD1|TRBV4-2
CASSQGDRVGYTF
>TRBD1|TRBV9
CASSVGQGRYEQYF
>TRBD2|TRBV15
CATSRGLVAGAYNEQFF
>.|TRBV6-5
CAGALGAAETQYF
>TRBD2|TRBV5-1
CASSFTGLAGGYNEQFF
>.|TRBV4-3
CASSQAPAGNTGELFF
>TRBD1|TRBV18
CASSPRSGTGGGYTF
>.|TRBV2
CASMSGNYGYTF
>TRBD1|TRBV5-1
CASSSGQGNTEAFF